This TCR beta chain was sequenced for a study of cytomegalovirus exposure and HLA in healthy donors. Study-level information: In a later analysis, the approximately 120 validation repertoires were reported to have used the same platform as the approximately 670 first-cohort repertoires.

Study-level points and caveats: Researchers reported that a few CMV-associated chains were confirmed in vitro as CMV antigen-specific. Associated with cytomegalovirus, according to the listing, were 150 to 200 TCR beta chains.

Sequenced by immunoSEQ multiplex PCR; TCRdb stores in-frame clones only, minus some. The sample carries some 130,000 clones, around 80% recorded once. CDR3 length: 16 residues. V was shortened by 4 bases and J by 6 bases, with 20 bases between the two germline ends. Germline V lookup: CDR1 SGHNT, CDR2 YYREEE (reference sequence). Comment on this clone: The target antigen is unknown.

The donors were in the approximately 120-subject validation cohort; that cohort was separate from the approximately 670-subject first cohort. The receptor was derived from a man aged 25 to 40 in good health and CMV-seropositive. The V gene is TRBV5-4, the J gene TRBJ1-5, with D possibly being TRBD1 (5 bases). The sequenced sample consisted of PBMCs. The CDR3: CASSQAPRALGQPQHF. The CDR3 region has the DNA TGTGCCAGCAGCCAGGCCCCCAGGGCGCTGGGTCAGCCCCAGCATTTT.